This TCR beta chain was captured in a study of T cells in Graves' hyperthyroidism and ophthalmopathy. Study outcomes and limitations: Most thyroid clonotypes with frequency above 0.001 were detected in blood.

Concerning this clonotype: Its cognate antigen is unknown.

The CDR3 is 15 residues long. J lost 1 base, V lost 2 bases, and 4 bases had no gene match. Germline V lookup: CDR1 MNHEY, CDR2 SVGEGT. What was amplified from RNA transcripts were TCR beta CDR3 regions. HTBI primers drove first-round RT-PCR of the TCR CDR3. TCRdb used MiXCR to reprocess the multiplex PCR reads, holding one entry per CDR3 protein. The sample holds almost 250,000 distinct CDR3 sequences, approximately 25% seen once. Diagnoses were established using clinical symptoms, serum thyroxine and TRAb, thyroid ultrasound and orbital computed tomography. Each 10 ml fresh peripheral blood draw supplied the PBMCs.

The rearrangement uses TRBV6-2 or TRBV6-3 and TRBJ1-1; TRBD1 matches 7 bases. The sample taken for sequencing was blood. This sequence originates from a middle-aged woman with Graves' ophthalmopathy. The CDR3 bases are TGTGCCAGCAGTTACGAGACAGGGTGGAACACTGAAGCTTTCTTT. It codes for CASSYETGWNTEAFF.